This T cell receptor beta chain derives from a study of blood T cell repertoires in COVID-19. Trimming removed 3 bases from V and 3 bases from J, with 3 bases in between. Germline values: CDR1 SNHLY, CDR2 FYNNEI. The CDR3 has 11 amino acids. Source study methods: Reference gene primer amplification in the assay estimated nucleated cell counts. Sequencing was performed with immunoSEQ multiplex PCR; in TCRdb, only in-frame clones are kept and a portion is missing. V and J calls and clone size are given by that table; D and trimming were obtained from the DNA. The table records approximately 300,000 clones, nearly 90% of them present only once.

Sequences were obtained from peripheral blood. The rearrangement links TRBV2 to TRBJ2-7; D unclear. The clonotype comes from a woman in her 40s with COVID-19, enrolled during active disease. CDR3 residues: CASSDSYEQYF. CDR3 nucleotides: TGTGCCAGCAGTGATAGCTACGAGCAGTACTTC.